This entry lists 15 T cell receptor beta chains sequenced from one sample in a study of blood T cell repertoires in COVID-19. TCRdb keeps only in-frame clones here, not all; method: immunoSEQ multiplex PCR. The sample contains about 84,000 clones, 75% to 85% of which appear only once. Material: peripheral blood. These receptors were taken from a woman of 80 years or more with acute or convalescent COVID-19.

Only one count was recorded for this clone. The chain carries TRBV11-3 and TRBJ2-3, with D tentatively TRBD2 (6 bases). Trimming removed 1 base from V and 1 base from J, with 9 bases in between. This CDR3 has 15 amino acids. Germline CDR1 and CDR2: SGHNT and YENEEA. The CDR3 protein is CASSLGAGGTDTQYF. CDR3 bases: TGTGCCAGCAGCTTAGGAGCGGGCGGCACAGATACGCAGTATTTT.

The V and J genes are TRBV25-1 and TRBJ2-6, with a possible D match to TRBD2 (5 bases). CDR1 MGHDK and CDR2 SYGVNS come from the germline V gene. The length of the CDR3 is 15 residues. The V end was cut by 5 bases, the J end by 1 base, with 9 bases between. This chain's CDR3 is CASSTGFSGANVLTF. The CDR3 DNA reads TGTGCCAGCAGTACGGGATTTTCTGGGGCCAACGTCCTGACTTTC.

This clone has only one observation. The gene calls are TRBV7-9 and TRBJ2-7, with 10 nucleotides matching TRBD2. The J segment lost 3 bases and the V segment lost 0 bases, leaving 8 bases of the junction unmatched. The CDR3 consists of 17 residues. In germline, CDR1 is SEHNR, CDR2 FQNEAQ (reference sequence). Written as DNA, the CDR3 is TGTGCCAGCAGCTTAGCGTGGGAGCGGGAGGGCCTCTACGAGCAGTACTTC. Its translation: CASSLAWEREGLYEQYF.

The chain combines TRBV28 with TRBJ2-2; 14 nucleotides line up with TRBD2. The CDR3 extends over 17 amino acids. Germline lookup yields CDR1 MDHEN and CDR2 SYDVKM. The ends lost 3 bases at V and 4 bases at J; junction bases unmatched: 4. The CDR3 coding sequence is TGTGCCAGCAGTTTCGGACTAGCGGGAGGAGGCACCGGGGAGCTGTTTTTT. It encodes CASSFGLAGGGTGELFF. Full variable domain (outside the CDR3, taken from reference TRBV28 and TRBJ2-2): DVKVTQSSRYLVKRTGEKVFLECVQDMDHENMFWYRQDPGLGLRLIYFSYDVKMKEKGDIPEGYSVSREKKERFSLILESASTNQTSMYLCASSFGLAGGGTGELFFGEGSRLTVL.

The J gene is TRBJ2-7, the V gene TRBV3-1 (or the pseudogene TRBV3-2), with 7 bases matching TRBD2. The germline V gene encodes CDR1 LGHDT and CDR2 YNNKEL (reference sequence). The CDR3 has 13 residues. The J segment lost 4 bases and the V segment lost 3 bases, leaving 3 bases of the junction unmatched. Here the CDR3 reads CASSHASGYEQYF. CDR3 DNA: TGTGCCAGCAGCCATGCTAGCGGATACGAGCAGTACTTC.

J is TRBJ1-5 and V is TRBV4-2, with a possible D match to TRBD1 (6 bases). Per germline, CDR1 LGHNA and CDR2 YNFKEQ. V lost 5 bases and J 2 bases, leaving 13 bases between the germline ends. The CDR3 is 15 amino acids. CDR3 sequence reads: CASSWQGPGNQPQHF. CDR3 nucleotide sequence: TGTGCCAGCAGCTGGCAGGGGCCAGGCAATCAGCCCCAGCATTTT.

DNA for the CDR3: TGTGCCAGCAGCTTAGCGGTGGCGGCAGACACCGGGGAGCTGTTTTTT. Its translation is CASSLAVAADTGELFF. The V call is TRBV7-6, the J call TRBJ2-2; D is unclear. This CDR3 region has 16 residues. V gave up 0 bases and J gave up 3 bases, with 11 bases separating them. Looked up from germline, CDR1 is SGHVS and CDR2 is FNYEAQ. The full variable domain, its missing parts supplied by reference TRBV7-6 and TRBJ2-2, is GAGVSQSPRYKVTKRGQDVALRCDPISGHVSLYWYRQALGQGPEFLTYFNYEAQQDKSGLPNDRFSAERPEGSISTLTIQRTEQRDSAMYRCASSLAVAADTGELFFGEGSRLTVL.

The chain is built from TRBV7-8 and TRBJ2-5; 14 bases align to TRBD2. This CDR3 spans 15 amino acids. J lost 4 bases, V lost 5 bases, and 3 bases had no gene match. The germline V gene encodes CDR1 SGHVS and CDR2 FQNEAQ. The CDR3 loop reads CASSTGLAGGETQYF. The DNA of the CDR3 is TGTGCCAGCAGCACAGGACTAGCGGGAGGAGAGACCCAGTACTTC. The full variable domain, rest sourced from reference TRBV7-8 and TRBJ2-5, is GAGVSQSPRYKVAKRGQDVALRCDPISGHVSLFWYQQALGQGPEFLTYFQNEAQLDKSGLPSDRFFAERPEGSVSTLKIQRTQQEDSAVYLCASSTGLAGGETQYFGPGTRLLVL.

This clone has a single count. The chain couples TRBV19 to TRBJ1-2, with TRBD1 identical over 12 bases. This CDR3 has 15 residues. Germline-derived CDR1 and CDR2 are LNHDA and SQIVND (reference sequence). Germline trimming cut 6 bases from V and 3 bases from J; bases unmatched to any gene: 5. The CDR3 nucleotides read TGTGCCAGTAGGGGGACAGGGGGCGCGGACTATGGCTACACCTTC. It is translated as CASRGTGGADYGYTF.

The DNA of the CDR3 is TGTGCCAGCAACCGACTCTATGACGAGCAGTACTTC. This sequence encodes CASNRLYDEQYF. This sequence joins TRBV2 and TRBJ2-7, with D unclear. Germline loops: CDR1 SNHLY, CDR2 FYNNEI. The CDR3 totals 12 residues. Trimming left V 7 bases short and J 5 bases short, with 12 bases between.

There are a few counts of this clone. J is TRBJ2-2 and V is TRBV7-2; D not resolved. Germline V lookup: CDR1 SGHTA, CDR2 FQGNSA. The length of the CDR3 is 14 residues. The V end lost 1 base, the J end lost 4 bases, and 7 bases lay between the germline ends. Here the CDR3 reads CASSLELVTGELFF. The CDR3 nucleotides read TGTGCCAGCAGCTTAGAACTTGTCACCGGGGAGCTGTTTTTT.

The chain has TRBV19 and TRBJ2-5; possible D gene TRBD1, 6 bases. The germline CDR1 and CDR2 sequences are LNHDA and SQIVND (reference sequence). The ends were cut back, 8 bases at V and 0 bases at J, with 16 bases in the middle. The CDR3 sequence is 15 residues long. The CDR3 bases are TGTGCCAGTCAACCGGGACACGCAAACCAAGAGACCCAGTACTTC. It specifies CASQPGHANQETQYF.

The gene calls are TRBV6-4 and TRBJ1-6; D remains ambiguous. CDR1 and CDR2 from the germline V gene are MRHNA and SNTAGT. V was trimmed by 3 bases and J by 7 bases, leaving 7 bases between them. The CDR3 totals 13 residues. CDR3 DNA sequence: TGTGCCAGCAGTGAAGAGAGGAATTCACCCCTCCACTTT. It is translated as CASSEERNSPLHF.

V and J are TRBV11-2 and TRBJ2-7, with 10 positions matching TRBD1. In germline, CDR1 is SGHAT, CDR2 FQNNGV. The CDR3 totals 16 residues. V trimming: 7 bases; J trimming: 5 bases; junction bases outside the gene matches: 14. The CDR3 reads CASNNIGGTGDNEQYF. CDR3 coding DNA: TGTGCCAGCAACAACATCGGGGGGACAGGGGACAACGAGCAGTACTTC.

This clone showed up just a few times. The chain carries TRBV6-5 and TRBJ1-2; 8 bases match TRBD1. The V and J ends lost 5 bases and 5 bases, in that order; junction bases with no gene match: 7. The CDR3 contains 14 residues. Germline V gives CDR1 MNHEY, CDR2 SVGAGI. The CDR3 region has the DNA TGTGCCAGCAGTACAGGGGGTATCCCATATGGCTACACCTTC. Its translation: CASSTGGIPYGYTF.